The T cell receptor (beta chain) described here comes from a study of cytomegalovirus exposure and HLA in healthy donors. Study-wide points: Researchers reportedly found TCR beta sequences accurately predicted most subjects' HLA-A and HLA-B alleles. According to an earlier analysis, most TCR beta V segments yielded productive rearrangements about 90% or about 30% of the time.

Worth noting for this clone: What it binds is not known.

It was with 60 Vbeta and 13 Jbeta primers that the PCR ran. Authors' data handling: A later analysis counted about 80 million unique TCR beta chains, 9.5 million to 13 million shared. Measured with immunoSEQ multiplex PCR; TCRdb has only the in-frame clones, and not every one. V, J and clone size reflect that table, while D and trimming were determined from the DNA. The sample data list more than 95,000 clones. Trimming took 2 bases from V and 5 from J; bases not matched to a gene: 4. This CDR3 comprises 14 residues. CDR1 and CDR2 (germline): ENHRY, SYGVKD. Sequenced: PBMCs. V and J are TRBV10-3 and TRBJ2-5; TRBD1 aligns across 8 bases. This clonotype originated in a man aged 18 to 35 in good health and CMV-seronegative. CDR3 bases: TGTGCCATCAGTGAGCAGGGGGCAGAGGAGACCCAGTACTTC. Protein: CAISEQGAEETQYF.